These T cell receptor beta chains were read from a single sample in a study of blood T cell repertoires in COVID-19. Sequencing used immunoSEQ multiplex PCR; TCRdb keeps in-frame clones, though not all of them. The sample consists of around 70,000 clones, roughly 84% of them appearing once. Sequencing input: peripheral blood. Source of these receptors: a woman of 80 years or more with active or convalescent COVID-19. CDR3s include the opening cysteine and the closing phenylalanine or tryptophan. The D gene is left open where the match is weak.

j_gene,v_gene,d_gene,CDR3aa,CDR3nt
TRBJ2-7,TRBV15,.,CATSRGERGNSYEQYF,TGTGCCACCAGCAGAGGGGAGAGAGGGAACTCCTACGAGCAGTACTTC
TRBJ1-2,TRBV7-2,TRBD1,CASSQRQGAYGYTF,TGTGCCAGCAGCCAGAGACAGGGGGCCTACGGCTACACCTTC
TRBJ2-3,TRBV30,TRBD2,CAWTGGGDTQYF,TGTGCCTGGACTGGGGGGGGAGATACGCAGTATTTT
TRBJ2-3,TRBV4-3,TRBD2,CASSSQTSGGLFTDTQYF,TGCGCCAGCAGCTCTCAGACTAGCGGGGGCCTTTTCACAGATACGCAGTATTTT
TRBJ1-4,TRBV3-1/TRBV3-2,TRBD1,CASSRRDRGTGEKLFF,TGTGCCAGCAGCCGTCGGGACAGGGGGACGGGGGAAAAACTGTTTTTT
TRBJ1-6,TRBV30,.,CAWIGEGNSPLHF,TGTGCCTGGATAGGAGAGGGCAATTCACCCCTCCACTTT
TRBJ1-2,TRBV7-2,TRBD1,CASSSSPGTGGTGYTF,TGTGCCAGCAGCTCAAGCCCCGGGACAGGGGGCACTGGCTACACCTTC
TRBJ1-4,TRBV18,TRBD1,CASSPNRGNEKLFF,TGTGCCAGCTCACCAAACAGGGGGAATGAAAAACTGTTTTTT
TRBJ1-3,TRBV5-1,TRBD1,CASSLYSGGGNTIYF,TGCGCCAGCAGCCTCTACTCAGGGGGTGGAAACACCATATATTTT
TRBJ1-2,TRBV10-3,.,CAINPGQTINYGYTF,TGTGCCATCAACCCTGGACAGACTATTAACTATGGCTACACCTTC
TRBJ2-2,TRBV9,.,CASSLAGAYTGELFF,TGTGCCAGCAGTTTAGCAGGGGCTTACACCGGGGAGCTGTTTTTT
TRBJ2-7,TRBV7-2,.,CASSLETGHYEQYF,TGTGCCAGCAGCTTAGAGACAGGCCACTACGAGCAGTACTTC